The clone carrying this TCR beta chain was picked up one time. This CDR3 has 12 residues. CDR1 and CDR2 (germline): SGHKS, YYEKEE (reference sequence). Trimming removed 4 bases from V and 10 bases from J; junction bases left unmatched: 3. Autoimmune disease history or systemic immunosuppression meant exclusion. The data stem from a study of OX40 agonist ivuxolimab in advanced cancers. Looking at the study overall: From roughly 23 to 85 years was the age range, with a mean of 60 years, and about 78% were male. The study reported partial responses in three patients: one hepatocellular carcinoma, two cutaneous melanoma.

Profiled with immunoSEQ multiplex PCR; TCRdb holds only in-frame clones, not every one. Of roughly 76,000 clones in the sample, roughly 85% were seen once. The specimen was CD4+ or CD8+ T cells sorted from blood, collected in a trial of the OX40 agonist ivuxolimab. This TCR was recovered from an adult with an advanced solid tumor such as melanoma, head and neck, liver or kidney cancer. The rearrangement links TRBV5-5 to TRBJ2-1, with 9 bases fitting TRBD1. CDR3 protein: CASSPDRGEQFF. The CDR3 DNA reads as TGTGCCAGCAGCCCGGACAGGGGAGAGCAGTTCTTC.